This T cell receptor (beta chain) was profiled in a study of control samples from healthy donors and cancer patients. Sequenced by immunoSEQ multiplex PCR; TCRdb stores in-frame clones only, minus some. The sample yields about 120,000 clones, approximately 93% seen once. Germline V CDR1 and CDR2: GTSNPN, SVGIG (reference sequence). This CDR3 region has 14 residues. Trimming shortened V by 4 bases and J by 6 bases, and 16 bases separated the two germline ends. Sequencing was done on a sample of blood. The chain uses TRBV30 and TRBJ1-5, with D possibly matching TRBD1 (6 bases). This TCR derives from a woman between 18 and 29 years old in good health. In DNA, the CDR3 is TGTGCCTGGAACCAGGGGCAAACGGGTCAGCCCCAGCATTTT. Protein sequence: CAWNQGQTGQPQHF.